This entry lists 10 T cell receptor beta chains sequenced from one sample in a study of blood T cells in healthy people across ages. A sample-barcoded 5' primer and a J-beta primer mix were used in a second PCR of about 6 to 11 cycles. From the 5' RACE reads, TCRdb called clonotypes with MiXCR, one entry per CDR3 protein. The sample comprises 650,000 to 800,000 distinct CDR3 sequences, over 40% of which are singletons, and around an eighth rests with the top ten. The sample comprised blood. Every receptor here comes from an elderly woman in good health.

CDR3 sequence (DNA): TGCAGTGCTAGAGATGGGGTAGTGGCGGGGGGGCAGTATTTT. Protein sequence: CSARDGVVAGGQYF. This chain connects TRBV20-1 to TRBJ2-3, with 8 bases aligning to TRBD2. V was pared by 0 bases and J by 11 bases, with 10 bases of the junction left unmatched. This CDR3 is built from 14 residues. Germline lookup yields CDR1 DFQATT and CDR2 SNEGSKA (reference sequence).

The V and J genes are TRBV6-5 and TRBJ2-2; D may be TRBD1 (6 bases). Trimming removed 5 bases from V and 0 bases from J, with 13 bases in between. Germline loops: CDR1 MNHEY, CDR2 SVGAGI. CDR3 size: 16 residues. CDR3 nucleotides: TGTGCCAGCAGTAAACTGACAGGCACGAACACCGGGGAGCTGTTTTTT. It yields the protein CASSKLTGTNTGELFF.

The chain is built from TRBV5-1 and TRBJ2-7; TRBD2 is a possible D gene (5 bases). Germline assignment: CDR1 SGHRS and CDR2 YFSETQ. V was trimmed by 4 bases and J by 6 bases, leaving 14 bases between them. The CDR3 has 13 residues. The CDR3 sequence is CASSGSSAGEQYF. The CDR3 coding sequence is TGCGCCAGCAGCGGGAGCAGCGCCGGCGAGCAGTACTTC.

This clonotype was detected a few times. The V and J genes are TRBV7-2 and TRBJ2-1; D perhaps matches TRBD2 (5 bases). The CDR3 consists of 11 residues. Between the trimmed V and J ends, which lost 4 bases and 14 bases, there was a span of 12 bases. Germline V gives CDR1 SGHTA, CDR2 FQGNSA. For the CDR3, the DNA is TGTGCCAGCAGCTACGGGGTAGAGGAGTTCTTC. As protein: CASSYGVEEFF.

Many counts were recorded for this clonotype. The V call is TRBV7-7, the J call TRBJ2-5; weak D call: TRBD1 (6 bases). CDR3 length: 15 residues. Germline CDR1 reads SSHAT; CDR2 reads FNYEAQ (reference sequence). The ends were cut back, 1 base at V and 3 bases at J, with 12 bases in the middle. The chain's CDR3 is CASSLVGTGKETQYF. Here the CDR3 DNA reads TGTGCCAGCAGCTTAGTAGGAACAGGGAAAGAGACCCAGTACTTC.

This clonotype turned up a few times. The chain combines TRBV14 with TRBJ2-5; weak D call: TRBD1 (5 bases). V was trimmed by 1 base and J by 5 bases, leaving 14 bases between them. Germline V gene lookup returns CDR1 SGHDN and CDR2 FVKESK. The CDR3 is made up of 15 amino acids. This CDR3 reads CASSQALTKGETQYF. The CDR3, as DNA: TGTGCCAGCAGCCAAGCACTAACAAAGGGGGAGACCCAGTACTTC.

This clonotype has ten or more counts. The V and J genes are TRBV27 and TRBJ2-7, with 14 positions matching TRBD2. The CDR3 totals 15 residues. Germline CDR1 and CDR2: MNHEY and SMNVEV (reference sequence). V gave up 4 bases and J gave up 3 bases; unmatched junction bases: 2. The CDR3 here is CASSWGTSGSYEQYF. In DNA form, the CDR3 reads TGTGCCAGCAGTTGGGGGACTAGCGGGAGCTACGAGCAGTACTTC.

The J gene is TRBJ2-7, the V gene TRBV29-1, with D unresolved. Per the germline V gene, CDR1 is SQVTM and CDR2 is ANQGSEA. There are 14 residues in the CDR3. Trimming pared 1 base from V and 5 bases from J, leaving 15 bases between. This chain's CDR3 is CSVEGALTGNEQYF. CDR3 nucleotides: TGCAGCGTTGAAGGGGCCTTGACGGGCAACGAGCAGTACTTC.

The V and J genes are TRBV15 and TRBJ2-1; 7 positions match TRBD2. V shed 0 bases, J shed 9 bases, and the junction held 8 bases outside the gene matches. There are 15 residues in the CDR3. In germline, CDR1 is LNHNV, CDR2 YYDKDF (reference sequence). The CDR3 loop is CATSRDLAVRGEQFF. CDR3 in DNA: TGTGCCACCAGCAGAGATCTAGCGGTTCGAGGTGAGCAGTTCTTC.

V gene TRBV6-1 combines with J gene TRBJ1-5, with TRBD1 identical over 12 bases. The CDR3 is 16 amino acids. With V trimmed by 5 bases and J by 7 bases, 9 bases remained unmatched. In germline, CDR1 is MNHNS, CDR2 SASEGT. Here the CDR3 reads CASSPSTGTGGQPQHF. CDR3 DNA: TGTGCCAGCAGTCCTTCAACCGGGACAGGGGGCCAGCCCCAGCATTTT.